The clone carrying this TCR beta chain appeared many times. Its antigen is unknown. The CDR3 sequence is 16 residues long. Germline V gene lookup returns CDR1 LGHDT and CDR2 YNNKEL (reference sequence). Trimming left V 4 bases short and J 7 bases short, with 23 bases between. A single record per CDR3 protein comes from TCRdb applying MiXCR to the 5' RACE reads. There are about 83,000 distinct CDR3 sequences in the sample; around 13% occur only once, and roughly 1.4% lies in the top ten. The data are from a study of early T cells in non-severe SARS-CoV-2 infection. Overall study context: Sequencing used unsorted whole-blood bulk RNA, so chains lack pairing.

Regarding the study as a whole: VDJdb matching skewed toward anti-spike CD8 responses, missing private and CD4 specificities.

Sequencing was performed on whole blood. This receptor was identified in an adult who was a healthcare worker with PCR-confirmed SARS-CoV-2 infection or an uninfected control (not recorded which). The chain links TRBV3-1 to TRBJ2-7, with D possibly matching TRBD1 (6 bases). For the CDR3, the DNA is TGTGCCAGCAGCCGAGACAGGAACCGGAGTCCGGGGGAGCAGTACTTC. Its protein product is CASSRDRNRSPGEQYF.